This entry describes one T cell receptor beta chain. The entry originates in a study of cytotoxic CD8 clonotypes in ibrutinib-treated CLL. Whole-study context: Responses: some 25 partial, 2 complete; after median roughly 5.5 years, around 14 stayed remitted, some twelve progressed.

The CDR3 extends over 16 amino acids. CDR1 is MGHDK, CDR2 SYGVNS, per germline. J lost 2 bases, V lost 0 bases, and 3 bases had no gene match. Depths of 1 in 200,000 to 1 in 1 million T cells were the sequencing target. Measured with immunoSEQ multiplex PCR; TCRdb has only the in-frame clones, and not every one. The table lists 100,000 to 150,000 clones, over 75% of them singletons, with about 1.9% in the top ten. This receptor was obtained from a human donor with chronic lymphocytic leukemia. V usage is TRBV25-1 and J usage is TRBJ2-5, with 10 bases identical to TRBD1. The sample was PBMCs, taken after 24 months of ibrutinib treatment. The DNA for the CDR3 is TGTGCCAGCAGTGAATACAAGGGACAGGGGCAAGAGACCCAGTACTTC. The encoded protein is CASSEYKGQGQETQYF.